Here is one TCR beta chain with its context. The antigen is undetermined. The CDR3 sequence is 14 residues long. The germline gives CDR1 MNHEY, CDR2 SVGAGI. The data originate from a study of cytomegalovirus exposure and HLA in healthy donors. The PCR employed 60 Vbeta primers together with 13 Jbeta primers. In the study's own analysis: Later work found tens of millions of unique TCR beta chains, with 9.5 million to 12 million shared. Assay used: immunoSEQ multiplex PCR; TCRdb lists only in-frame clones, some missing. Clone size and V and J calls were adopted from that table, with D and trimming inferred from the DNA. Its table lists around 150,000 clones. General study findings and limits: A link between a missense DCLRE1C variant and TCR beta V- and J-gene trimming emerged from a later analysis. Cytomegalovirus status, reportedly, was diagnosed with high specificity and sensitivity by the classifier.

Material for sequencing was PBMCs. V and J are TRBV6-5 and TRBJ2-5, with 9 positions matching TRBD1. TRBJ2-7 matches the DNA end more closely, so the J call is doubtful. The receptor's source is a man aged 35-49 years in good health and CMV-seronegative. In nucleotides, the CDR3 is TGTGCCAGCAGCCCCCCACCGGGACAGGGCGAGCAGTACTTC. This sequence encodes CASSPPPGQGEQYF.